These 27 T cell receptor beta chains came from one sample sequenced in a study of blood T cell repertoires in COVID-19. The method was immunoSEQ multiplex PCR; TCRdb's version includes in-frame clones alone and lacks a portion of them. The sample has approximately 300,000 clones, 90% seen once. Source material: peripheral blood. The receptors here all came from a woman in her 50s with COVID-19, enrolled during active disease.

The chain joins TRBV19 to TRBJ1-5; 7 bases map to TRBD1. The CDR3 extends over 14 amino acids. Germline-derived CDR1 and CDR2 are LNHDA and SQIVND (reference sequence). Trimming removed 7 bases from V and 7 bases from J; junction bases left unmatched: 10. The CDR3 sequence: CASTEQDRLQPQHF. The CDR3 DNA follows: TGTGCCAGTACCGAACAGGACAGGTTACAGCCCCAGCATTTT.

The chain links TRBV15 to TRBJ2-6, with D possibly matching TRBD1 (6 bases). Germline CDR1 and CDR2: LNHNV and YYDKDF (reference sequence). This CDR3 comprises 17 residues. Trimming stripped 5 bases from V and 0 bases from J, with 14 bases between. The CDR3 here is CATSRTWGHSGANVLTF. CDR3 bases: TGTGCCACCAGCCGAACCTGGGGACACTCTGGGGCCAACGTCCTGACTTTC.

The chain links TRBV9 to TRBJ2-7; 11 bases fit TRBD1. CDR3 size: 15 residues. Germline-derived CDR1 and CDR2 are SGDLS and YYNGEE. The J segment lost 2 bases and the V segment lost 0 bases, leaving 1 base of the junction unmatched. Here the CDR3 reads CASSVGTGGPYEQYF. For the CDR3, the DNA is TGTGCCAGCAGCGTAGGGACAGGGGGCCCCTACGAGCAGTACTTC.

This clone came up once. The J gene is TRBJ2-5, the V gene TRBV9; 10 bases match TRBD1. Germline trimming cut 3 bases from V and 6 bases from J; bases unmatched to any gene: 5. Germline V lookup: CDR1 SGDLS, CDR2 YYNGEE. The CDR3 extends over 14 amino acids. The CDR3 sequence is CASSGTGGAQTQYF. CDR3 sequence (DNA): TGTGCCAGCAGCGGGACAGGGGGGGCGCAGACCCAGTACTTC.

V and J are TRBV5-1 and TRBJ2-1; 12 bases are a match to TRBD2. CDR3 length: 16 amino acids. Trimming removed 0 bases from V and 7 bases from J; junction bases left unmatched: 5. Germline V CDR1 and CDR2: SGHRS, YFSETQ. The CDR3 is CASSLGGLAGKNEQFF. CDR3 DNA: TGCGCCAGCAGCTTGGGAGGACTAGCGGGAAAAAATGAGCAGTTCTTC.

The chain employs TRBV18 and TRBJ2-5, with TRBD1 matching over 11 bases. The junction had 6 bases not matched to a gene; V was cut back by 4 bases and J by 5 bases. The CDR3 is 15 amino acids. Germline CDR1 is KGHSH and CDR2 is LQKENI. The DNA of the CDR3 is TGTGCCAGCTCACGAGGGACAGGGGGATACGAGACCCAGTACTTC. The encoded protein is CASSRGTGGYETQYF.

This clone has a single count. This chain joins TRBV5-4 and TRBJ2-7; 10 nucleotides agree with TRBD2. Losses at the gene ends were 10 bases for V and 1 base for J; bases not matched to a gene: 8. Germline CDR1 SGHNT, CDR2 YYREEE (reference sequence). CDR3 length: 14 residues. CDR3 nucleotides: TGTGCCGGGACAAATAGCGGGAGGTCCTACGAGCAGTACTTC. Translated, it gives CAGTNSGRSYEQYF.

The chain employs TRBV5-1 and TRBJ2-1; the match to TRBD2 covers 14 bases. The CDR3 has 20 residues. The V gene end was trimmed by 2 bases and the J gene end by 1 base; junction bases not matched to a gene: 11. CDR1 is SGHRS, CDR2 YFSETQ, per germline. The CDR3 region is CASSLEPGTSGSYSYNEQFF. Here the CDR3 DNA reads TGCGCCAGCAGCTTAGAACCCGGGACTAGCGGGAGTTATTCCTACAATGAGCAGTTCTTC.

The rearrangement joins TRBV30 to TRBJ2-1, with 9 positions matching TRBD2. Per germline, CDR1 GTSNPN and CDR2 SVGIG (reference sequence). This CDR3 spans 12 amino acids. Unmatched junction bases numbered 4, after V lost 4 bases and J lost 9 bases. The CDR3 DNA reads TGTGCCTGGACTAGCGGGAAAGGTGAGCAGTTCTTC. Amino acid sequence: CAWTSGKGEQFF.

The V and J genes are TRBV6-5 and TRBJ2-3; possibly TRBD1 for D (6 bases). The germline V gene has CDR1 MNHEY and CDR2 SVGAGI. The CDR3 covers 12 residues. The V end lost 9 bases, the J end lost 1 base, and 8 bases lay between the germline ends. This CDR3 is CASRTGTDTQYF. CDR3 DNA sequence: TGTGCCAGTCGGACAGGCACAGATACGCAGTATTTT.

This chain links TRBV15 with TRBJ2-5, with TRBD1 identical over 11 bases. V shed 0 bases, J shed 4 bases, and the junction held 4 bases outside the gene matches. From germline, CDR1 is LNHNV and CDR2 YYDKDF (reference sequence). The CDR3 is made up of 16 amino acids. CDR3 nucleotides: TGTGCCACCAGCAGAGATAGGACAGGGGGCGGAGAGACCCAGTACTTC. Protein sequence: CATSRDRTGGGETQYF. Using reference TRBV15 and TRBJ2-5 for the parts outside the CDR3, the full variable domain is DAMVIQNPRYQVTQFGKPVTLSCSQTLNHNVMYWYQQKSSQAPKLLFHYYDKDFNNEADTPDNFQSRRPNTSFCFLDIRSPGLGDTAMYLCATSRDRTGGGETQYFGPGTRLLVL.

The chain recombines TRBV6-2 or TRBV6-3 with TRBJ1-4; no clear D gene. Germline CDR1 MNHEY, CDR2 SVGEGT. V dropped 2 bases and J dropped 0 bases, with 19 bases sitting between them. This CDR3 comprises 19 residues. CDR3 coding DNA: TGTGCCAGCAGTTACGATTTCTTGGTGGCCCTTGCAACTAATGAAAAACTGTTTTTT. Protein sequence: CASSYDFLVALATNEKLFF.

The rearrangement uses TRBV11-2 and TRBJ2-2; TRBD2 agrees at 13 bases. The germline V gene encodes CDR1 SGHAT and CDR2 FQNNGV. After removal of 2 bases from V and 16 bases from J, the junction contained 7 bases not matched to a gene. CDR3 length: 14 residues. CDR3 DNA: TGTGCCAGCAGCTTAACTAGCGGGAGGGGAGGTTGGTTTTTT. Translating gives CASSLTSGRGGWFF.

The rearrangement uses TRBV6-1 and TRBJ1-4, with TRBD1 matching over 7 bases. V was pared by 3 bases and J by 2 bases, with 9 bases of the junction left unmatched. The CDR3 contains 17 residues. Germline V gene lookup returns CDR1 MNHNS and CDR2 SASEGT. CDR3 loop: CASSDKGGWATNEKLFF. CDR3 DNA: TGTGCCAGCAGTGATAAAGGGGGCTGGGCGACTAATGAAAAACTGTTTTTT.

The rearrangement joins TRBV9 to TRBJ1-3, with 8 bases identical to TRBD1. CDR1 and CDR2 from the germline V gene are SGDLS and YYNGEE. This CDR3 is 15 amino acids long. With V trimmed by 3 bases and J by 4 bases, 6 bases remained unmatched. CDR3 residues: CASSGEGQGGNTIYF. The CDR3, as DNA: TGTGCCAGCAGCGGGGAAGGACAGGGCGGAAACACCATATATTTT.

This sequence joins TRBV13 and TRBJ1-3; 8 bases line up with TRBD1. Trimming took 3 bases from V and 0 from J; bases not matched to a gene: 7. Germline loops: CDR1 PRHDT, CDR2 FYEKMQ (reference sequence). The CDR3 extends over 17 amino acids. CDR3 loop: CASSFSRGLPSGNTIYF. In DNA, the CDR3 is TGTGCCAGCAGCTTCTCCAGGGGGCTGCCCTCTGGAAACACCATATATTTT.

This chain uses TRBV7-2 with TRBJ1-1; TRBD1 might be the D (5 bases). Trimming removed 5 bases from V and 1 base from J, with 8 bases in between. CDR3 length: 13 amino acids. The germline V gene encodes CDR1 SGHTA and CDR2 FQGNSA. The CDR3 DNA follows: TGTGCCAGCAGCATCAGGGAGAACACTGAAGCTTTCTTT. Translation: CASSIRENTEAFF.

The chain recombines TRBV19 with TRBJ2-7, with 11 bases lining up with TRBD2. Trimming took 6 bases from V and 2 from J; bases not matched to a gene: 9. Germline lookup yields CDR1 LNHDA and CDR2 SQIVND (reference sequence). The CDR3 length is 16 residues. This CDR3 reads CASSPTSGDPPYEQYF. The CDR3 nucleotides read TGTGCCAGTAGCCCGACTAGCGGGGACCCTCCCTACGAGCAGTACTTC.

The sample holds one count of this clone. The rearrangement uses TRBV18 and TRBJ1-1; D is unresolved. V lost 3 bases and J lost 5, with 7 bases in between. Germline loops: CDR1 KGHSH, CDR2 LQKENI. The CDR3 runs 12 residues. The CDR3 DNA is TGTGCCAGCTCACCGGAGAGGACTGAAGCTTTCTTT. Translation gives CASSPERTEAFF.

The chain carries TRBV29-1 and TRBJ2-7; the match to TRBD1 covers 8 bases. Germline V gene lookup returns CDR1 SQVTM and CDR2 ANQGSEA. The CDR3 is 12 residues long. V lost 4 bases and J lost 4; bases outside the gene matches: 3. The CDR3 loop is CSVGQGFYEQYF. CDR3 DNA sequence: TGCAGCGTTGGACAGGGGTTTTACGAGCAGTACTTC.

The V and J genes are TRBV29-1 and TRBJ2-3, with D unclear. The CDR3 runs to 12 residues. The ends were cut back, 3 bases at V and 1 base at J, with 5 bases in the middle. In germline, CDR1 is SQVTM, CDR2 ANQGSEA. CDR3 sequence (DNA): TGCAGCGTTGATGAGGGCACAGATACGCAGTATTTT. It specifies CSVDEGTDTQYF.

V and J are TRBV5-1 and TRBJ1-1; possible D gene TRBD1, 6 bases. The germline CDR1 and CDR2 sequences are SGHRS and YFSETQ. This CDR3 is 15 amino acids long. Trimming cost V 2 bases and J 1 base, with 12 bases left between them. The CDR3 DNA follows: TGCGCCAGCAGCTTTCCGGACAGAGGGAACACTGAAGCTTTCTTT. It codes for CASSFPDRGNTEAFF.

J is TRBJ1-5 and V is TRBV19; D unclear. V gave up 4 bases and J gave up 4 bases, with 5 bases separating them. This CDR3 spans 12 amino acids. Germline CDR1 reads LNHDA; CDR2 reads SQIVND (reference sequence). CDR3 residues: CASSSRNQPQHF. The CDR3 DNA is TGTGCCAGTAGTAGCAGAAATCAGCCCCAGCATTTT.

This rearrangement joins TRBV7-3 to TRBJ2-7; 8 nucleotides agree with TRBD1. Germline values: CDR1 SGHTA, CDR2 FQGTGA. Trimming took 2 bases from V and 5 from J; bases not matched to a gene: 2. The length of the CDR3 is 13 residues. CDR3 in DNA: TGTGCCAGCAGCTTAGACAGGGGCCACGAGCAGTACTTC. Amino acids: CASSLDRGHEQYF.

This clone has only a few counts. The chain employs TRBV5-1 and TRBJ1-2; 12 bases line up with TRBD1. This CDR3 has 14 residues. The trim removed 7 bases at V and 4 bases at J, leaving 5 bases unmatched. Per the germline V gene, CDR1 is SGHRS and CDR2 is YFSETQ. The chain's CDR3 is CASRGDRGPYGYTF. CDR3 coding DNA: TGCGCCAGCCGAGGGGACAGGGGGCCCTATGGCTACACCTTC. The entire variable domain, with the rest obtained from reference TRBV5-1 and TRBJ1-2, is as follows: KAGVTQTPRYLIKTRGQQVTLSCSPISGHRSVSWYQQTPGQGLQFLFEYFSETQRNKGNFPGRFSGRQFSNSRSEMNVSTLELGDSALYLCASRGDRGPYGYTFGSGTRLTVV.

J is TRBJ1-5 and V is TRBV24-1; tentative D call: TRBD1 (6 bases). V was cut by 4 bases and J by 0 bases, with 12 bases left in between. Germline V lookup: CDR1 KGHDR, CDR2 SFDVKD. The CDR3 is made up of 16 amino acids. CDR3 sequence (DNA): TGTGCCACCAGTGACCCCGGACAGTCTAGCAATCAGCCCCAGCATTTT. Encoded protein: CATSDPGQSSNQPQHF.

The chain employs TRBV27 and TRBJ2-5, with 7 bases lining up with TRBD2. J gave up 3 bases and V 6 bases, and 4 bases lay outside the gene matches. The CDR3 consists of 13 residues. Germline V gene lookup returns CDR1 MNHEY and CDR2 SMNVEV (reference sequence). The CDR3 nucleotides are TGTGCCAGCAGCAGGACTAGGAAAGAGACCCAGTACTTC. Translated: CASSRTRKETQYF.